This is a list of T cell receptor beta chains from one sample in a study of blood T cell repertoires in COVID-19. Method: immunoSEQ multiplex PCR; TCRdb's copy keeps in-frame clones and lacks some. The data show 400,000 or so clones, with approximately 90% seen just once and 0.75% to 0.85% held by the top ten. The sample taken for sequencing was peripheral blood. The receptors here all came from a young man with COVID-19, enrolled during active disease. The CDR3 runs from the conserved cysteine through the conserved F or W. The D gene is left open where the match is weak. The size field is filled for only some rows; it gives once, few, many or a size class.

cdr3_aa,cdr3_nt,d_call,v_call,j_call,clone_size
CASSEPTGVGNTIYF,TGTGCCAGCAGCGAGCCTACAGGGGTTGGAAACACCATATATTTT,TRBD1,TRBV2,TRBJ1-3,few
CASSETSGTAYEQYF,TGTGCCAGCAGTGAAACTAGCGGGACAGCCTACGAGCAGTACTTC,TRBD2,TRBV27,TRBJ2-7,.
CASRRTVSNQPQHF,TGTGCCAGCAGACGGACAGTAAGCAATCAGCCCCAGCATTTT,.,TRBV2,TRBJ1-5,.
CASSLRGGNQPQHF,TGTGCCAGCAGCCTCAGGGGAGGCAATCAGCCCCAGCATTTT,.,TRBV7-2,TRBJ1-5,.
CASSFSSGYTDTQYF,TGTGCCAGCAGCTTCTCTAGCGGGTACACAGATACGCAGTATTTT,TRBD2,TRBV7-3,TRBJ2-3,.
CASSLTGTQKLFF,TGTGCCAGCAGCCTGACAGGGACCCAAAAACTGTTTTTT,TRBD1,TRBV14,TRBJ1-4,.
CASRARGSGEQYF,TGTGCCAGCAGGGCTAGGGGGAGTGGCGAGCAGTACTTC,.,TRBV12-3/TRBV12-4,TRBJ2-7,.
CASSQDRIRGYGYTF,TGTGCCAGCAGCCAAGACAGGATCCGAGGCTATGGCTACACCTTC,.,TRBV6-2/TRBV6-3,TRBJ1-2,.
CASSPRFKSNTGELFF,TGTGCCAGCAGCCCACGGTTTAAATCGAACACCGGGGAGCTGTTTTTT,.,TRBV9,TRBJ2-2,.
CASSQSKTPTGGAYEQYF,TGCGCCAGCAGTCAATCGAAAACCCCCACAGGGGGGGCCTACGAGCAGTACTTC,.,TRBV23-1,TRBJ2-7,.
CASSFRTAQYQPQHF,TGTGCCAGCAGTTTTCGGACAGCGCAATATCAGCCCCAGCATTTT,.,TRBV6-5,TRBJ1-5,.
CASSQEVGRLSYNSPLHF,TGTGCCAGCAGCCAAGAAGTTGGGCGCTTATCATATAATTCACCCCTCCACTTT,.,TRBV3-1/TRBV3-2,TRBJ1-6,.
CASSPGQRSGNTIYF,TGTGCCAGCAGCCCGGGACAGCGCTCTGGAAACACCATATATTTT,TRBD1,TRBV5-4,TRBJ1-3,.
CASSTQGGDTEAFF,TGTGCCAGCAGTACACAGGGTGGAGACACTGAAGCTTTCTTT,.,TRBV27,TRBJ1-1,.
CASSAGGTGEKLFF,TGTGCCAGCAGTGCAGGGGGCACGGGTGAAAAACTGTTTTTT,TRBD1,TRBV25-1,TRBJ1-4,.
CASSPIRSSYNEQFF,TGTGCCAGCAGCCCTATACGGAGCTCCTACAATGAGCAGTTCTTC,.,TRBV7-2,TRBJ2-1,.
CASSLGTGHVEQYF,TGCGCCAGCAGCCTAGGGACAGGGCACGTAGAGCAGTACTTC,TRBD1,TRBV4-1,TRBJ2-7,few
CASSLTDRYEQYF,TGTGCCAGCAGCTTAACCGACAGGTACGAGCAGTACTTC,.,TRBV11-2,TRBJ2-7,.
CASSPVGQGNQPQHF,TGTGCCAGCTCACCAGTAGGACAGGGGAATCAGCCCCAGCATTTT,TRBD1,TRBV18,TRBJ1-5,.
CAWRRREGEQFF,TGTGCCTGGAGGAGGCGGGAGGGGGAACAGTTCTTC,TRBD2,TRBV30,TRBJ2-1,once
CASSLRPSGGTDTQYF,TGTGCCAGCAGCCTAAGACCCTCAGGGGGCACAGATACGCAGTATTTT,.,TRBV11-1,TRBJ2-3,.
CASSSLNGGIVGELFF,TGTGCCAGCAGCTCCCTAAACGGGGGTATCGTCGGGGAGCTGTTTTTT,.,TRBV11-2,TRBJ2-2,.
CASSLTGGWQETQYF,TGCGCCAGCAGCCTTACAGGGGGTTGGCAAGAGACCCAGTACTTC,TRBD1,TRBV5-1,TRBJ2-5,.
CASSETRGGNQPQHF,TGTGCCAGTAGTGAGACACGGGGTGGCAATCAGCCCCAGCATTTT,.,TRBV19,TRBJ1-5,.
CASSESGTRTGEQFF,TGCGCCAGCAGTGAGTCAGGGACTAGGACGGGTGAGCAGTTCTTC,TRBD2,TRBV10-1,TRBJ2-1,few
CASSTDRAPYGYTF,TGTGCCAGCAGTACCGACAGGGCACCCTATGGCTACACCTTC,TRBD1,TRBV6-5,TRBJ1-2,.
CASSPLGTGRTGYTF,TGTGCCAGCAGCCCTTTAGGGACAGGGAGAACAGGCTACACCTTC,TRBD1,TRBV3-1/TRBV3-2,TRBJ1-2,once
CASSLEGHSNQPQHF,TGCGCCAGCAGCTTGGAAGGACACAGCAATCAGCCCCAGCATTTT,.,TRBV5-1,TRBJ1-5,.
CASSLSPTGEQFF,TGCGCCAGCAGCCTTAGCCCGACAGGTGAGCAGTTCTTC,.,TRBV4-1,TRBJ2-1,.
CASSYGAGNQPQHF,TGTGCCAGCAGTTACGGGGCGGGAAATCAGCCCCAGCATTTT,.,TRBV6-5,TRBJ1-5,.
CASSLFPNEQYF,TGTGCCAGCAGTTTATTCCCCAACGAGCAGTACTTC,.,TRBV12-3/TRBV12-4,TRBJ2-7,.
CASSLRASGDYEQYF,TGTGCCAGCAGTTTACGAGCTAGCGGGGACTACGAGCAGTACTTC,TRBD2,TRBV27,TRBJ2-7,.
CASSVGQGANEKLFF,TGTGCCAGCAGCGTCGGACAGGGGGCTAATGAAAAACTGTTTTTT,TRBD1,TRBV5-8,TRBJ1-4,.
CATPIRTVGEQFF,TGTGCCACCCCGATACGGACAGTGGGTGAGCAGTTCTTC,.,TRBV2,TRBJ2-1,.
CASSLERGGHSISPLHF,TGCGCCAGCAGCTTGGAGCGAGGGGGACATAGCATTTCACCCCTCCACTTT,.,TRBV5-1,TRBJ1-6,.
CASSEQLAGAGADTQYF,TGTGCCAGCAGTGAACAGCTAGCGGGGGCTGGGGCAGATACGCAGTATTTT,TRBD2,TRBV6-1,TRBJ2-3,.
CASSGTGGIRDTEAFF,TGCGCCAGCAGTGGGACAGGGGGGATTCGGGACACTGAAGCTTTCTTT,TRBD1,TRBV4-1,TRBJ1-1,.
CAWTRTVQETQYF,TGTGCCTGGACCCGGACAGTTCAAGAGACCCAGTACTTC,.,TRBV30,TRBJ2-5,.
CASSYDRVLNTGELFF,TGCGCCAGCAGCTATGACAGGGTCCTCAACACCGGGGAGCTGTTTTTT,TRBD1,TRBV5-1,TRBJ2-2,.
CASSIGGQSGEQYF,TGTGCCAGTAGTATAGGCGGACAGAGCGGTGAGCAGTACTTC,.,TRBV19,TRBJ2-7,few
CATSDYGGWTGSYNEQFF,TGTGCCACCAGTGATTACGGGGGTTGGACAGGGTCATACAATGAGCAGTTCTTC,TRBD1,TRBV24-1,TRBJ2-1,.
CSATPSYEQYF,TGCAGTGCTACCCCTTCCTACGAGCAGTACTTC,.,TRBV20-1,TRBJ2-7,.
CASSLTGFEAFF,TGTGCCAGCAGCCTCACAGGGTTTGAAGCTTTCTTT,.,TRBV12-3/TRBV12-4,TRBJ1-1,.
CASGLQGAYNSPLHF,TGTGCTAGTGGTTTACAGGGGGCCTATAATTCACCCCTCCACTTT,TRBD1,TRBV12-5,TRBJ1-6,.